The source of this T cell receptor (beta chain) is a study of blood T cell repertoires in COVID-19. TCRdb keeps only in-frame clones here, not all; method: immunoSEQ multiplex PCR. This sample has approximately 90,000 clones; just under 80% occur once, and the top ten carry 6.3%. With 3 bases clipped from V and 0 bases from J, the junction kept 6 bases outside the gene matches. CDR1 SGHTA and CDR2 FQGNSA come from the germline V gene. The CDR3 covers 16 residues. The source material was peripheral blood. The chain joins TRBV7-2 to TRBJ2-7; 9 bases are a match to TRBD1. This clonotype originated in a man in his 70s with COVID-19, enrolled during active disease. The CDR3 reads CASSLAGTGSSYEQYF. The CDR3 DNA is TGTGCCAGCAGCTTGGCCGGGACAGGGAGCTCCTACGAGCAGTACTTC.